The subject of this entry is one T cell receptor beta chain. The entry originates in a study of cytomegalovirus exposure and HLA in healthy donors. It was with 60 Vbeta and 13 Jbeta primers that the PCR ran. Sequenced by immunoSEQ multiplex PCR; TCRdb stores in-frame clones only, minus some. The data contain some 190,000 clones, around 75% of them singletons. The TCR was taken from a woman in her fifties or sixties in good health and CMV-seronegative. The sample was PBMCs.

This CDR3 reads CASSGERGSSNTEAFF. The CDR3 DNA is TGTGCCAGCAGCGGTGAAAGAGGTTCATCGAACACTGAAGCTTTCTTT. This rearrangement joins TRBV7-8 to TRBJ1-1; D is unresolved. CDR3 size: 16 residues. V lost 5 bases to trimming and J lost 1 base, with 17 bases between them. Germline CDR1 SGHVS, CDR2 FQNEAQ. The full variable domain, completed using reference TRBV7-8 and TRBJ1-1, is GAGVSQSPRYKVAKRGQDVALRCDPISGHVSLFWYQQALGQGPEFLTYFQNEAQLDKSGLPSDRFFAERPEGSVSTLKIQRTQQEDSAVYLCASSGERGSSNTEAFFGQGTRLTVV.